This TCR beta chain was captured in a study of control samples from healthy donors and cancer patients. TCRdb's table, derived via immunoSEQ multiplex PCR, lists solely in-frame clones and lacks some. The table shows about 160,000 clones, with approximately 94% occurring only once. The CDR3 loop spans 16 amino acids. Germline V gives CDR1 LGHDT, CDR2 YNNKEL (reference sequence). Trimming took 0 bases from V and 7 from J, leaving 15 bases between them. The TCR comes from a man aged 60 to 75 with colorectal cancer. Sequencing used PBMCs. The genes are TRBV3-1 (or the pseudogene TRBV3-2) and TRBJ1-4, with a weak D call TRBD1 (6 bases). The CDR3: CASSQEIGGQGEKLFF. The CDR3 coding sequence is TGTGCCAGCAGCCAAGAAATCGGGGGGCAGGGTGAAAAACTGTTTTTT.